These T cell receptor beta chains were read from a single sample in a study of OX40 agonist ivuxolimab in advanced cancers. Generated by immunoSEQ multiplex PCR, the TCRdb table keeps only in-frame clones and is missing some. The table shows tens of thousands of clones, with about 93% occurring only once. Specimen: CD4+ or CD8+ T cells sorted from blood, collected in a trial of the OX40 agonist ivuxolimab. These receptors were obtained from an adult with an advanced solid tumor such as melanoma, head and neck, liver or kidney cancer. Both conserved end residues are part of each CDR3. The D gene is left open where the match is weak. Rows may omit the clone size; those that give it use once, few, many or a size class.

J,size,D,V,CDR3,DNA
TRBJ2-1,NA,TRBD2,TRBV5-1,CASSLGGTSGSYNEQFF,TGCGCCAGCAGCTTGGGCGGGACTAGCGGGAGCTACAATGAGCAGTTCTTC
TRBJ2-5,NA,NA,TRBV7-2,CASSPILGDTGGTQYF,TGTGCCAGCAGCCCCATCCTGGGGGACACGGGAGGGACCCAGTACTTC
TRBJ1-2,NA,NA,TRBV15,CATSRAGYNYGYTF,TGTGCCACCAGCAGAGCAGGATACAACTATGGCTACACCTTC
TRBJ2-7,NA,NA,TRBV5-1,CASSLEPGSSYEQYF,TGCGCCAGCAGCTTGGAGCCTGGGAGCTCCTACGAGCAGTACTTC
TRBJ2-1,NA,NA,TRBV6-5,CASSYSGGGYNEQFF,TGTGCCAGCAGTTACTCAGGGGGGGGGTACAATGAGCAGTTCTTC
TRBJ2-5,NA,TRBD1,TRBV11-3,CASSKRAGGLETQYF,TGTGCCAGCAGCAAACGGGCAGGGGGCCTGGAGACCCAGTACTTC
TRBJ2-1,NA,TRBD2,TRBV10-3,CAISPLLAGGGNEQFF,TGTGCCATCAGCCCTCTACTAGCGGGGGGCGGAAATGAGCAGTTCTTC
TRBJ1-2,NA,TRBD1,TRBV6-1,CASSASTGDTYGYTF,TGTGCCAGCAGCGCCAGCACAGGGGACACCTATGGCTACACCTTC
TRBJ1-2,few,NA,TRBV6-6,CASSYRDGYGYTF,TGTGCCAGCAGTTACAGGGACGGCTATGGCTACACCTTC
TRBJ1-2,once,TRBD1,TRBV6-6,CASSYPQGQNYGYTF,TGTGCCAGCAGTTACCCACAGGGGCAGAACTATGGCTACACCTTC
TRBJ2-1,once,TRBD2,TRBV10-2,CASREGLANEQFF,TGCGCCAGCAGAGAAGGACTAGCGAATGAGCAGTTCTTC
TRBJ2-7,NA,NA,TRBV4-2,CASSPQGPAEQYF,TGTGCCAGCAGCCCCCAGGGTCCGGCCGAGCAGTACTTC
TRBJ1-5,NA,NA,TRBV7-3,CASSLKWGRNPNQPQHF,TGTGCCAGCAGCTTAAAATGGGGGCGAAATCCCAATCAGCCCCAGCATTTT
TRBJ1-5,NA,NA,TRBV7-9,CASSLGYQPQHF,TGTGCCAGCAGCCTAGGTTATCAGCCCCAGCATTTT
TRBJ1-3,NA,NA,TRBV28,CASSFYGGLQNTIYF,TGTGCCAGCAGTTTTTATGGGGGGCTGCAAAACACCATATATTTT
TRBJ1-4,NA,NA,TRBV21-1,CASSPWPEGGEEEKLFF,TGTGCCAGCAGCCCGTGGCCCGAGGGGGGCGAGGAGGAAAAACTGTTTTTT
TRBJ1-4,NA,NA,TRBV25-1,CASTRGGDEKLFF,TGTGCCAGCACCCGGGGGGGCGATGAAAAACTGTTTTTT
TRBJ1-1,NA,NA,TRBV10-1,CASSDGQNTEAFF,TGCGCCAGCAGTGACGGGCAGAACACTGAAGCTTTCTTT
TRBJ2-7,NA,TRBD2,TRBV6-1,CASSEGLAPYEQYF,TGTGCCAGCAGTGAAGGACTAGCTCCCTACGAGCAGTACTTC
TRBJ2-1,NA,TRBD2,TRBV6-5,CASSYGDPGRGEQFF,TGTGCCAGCAGTTACGGGGACCCGGGGAGGGGTGAGCAGTTCTTC
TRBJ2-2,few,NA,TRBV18,CASSPPSGELFF,TGTGCCAGCTCACCACCGTCAGGGGAGCTGTTTTTT
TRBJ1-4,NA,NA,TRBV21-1,CASSAGQPATNEKLFF,TGTGCCAGCAGCGCCGGACAGCCTGCAACTAATGAAAAACTGTTTTTT
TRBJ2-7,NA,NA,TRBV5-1,CASSLEGGTTYEQYF,TGCGCCAGCAGCTTGGAAGGCGGGACAACCTACGAGCAGTACTTC
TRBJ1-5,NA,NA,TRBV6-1,CASAAPYVNQPQHF,TGTGCCAGCGCCGCCCCGTACGTAAATCAGCCCCAGCATTTT
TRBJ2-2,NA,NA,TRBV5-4,CASSRGSGRIAAGELFF,TGTGCCAGCAGCCGAGGGTCCGGAAGAATTGCGGCCGGGGAGCTGTTTTTT
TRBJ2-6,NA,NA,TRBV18,CASSIPRSGANVLTF,TGTGCCAGCTCCATCCCGCGGTCTGGGGCCAACGTCCTGACTTTC
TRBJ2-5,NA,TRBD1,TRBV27,CASSSAGGMETQYF,TGTGCCAGCAGTTCGGCAGGGGGCATGGAGACCCAGTACTTC
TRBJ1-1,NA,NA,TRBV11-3,CASSLEGVGDEAFF,TGTGCCAGCAGCTTAGAAGGGGTCGGGGATGAAGCTTTCTTT
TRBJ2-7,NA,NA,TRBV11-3,CASSFLQGSEQYF,TGTGCCAGCAGCTTTCTCCAGGGGTCCGAGCAGTACTTC
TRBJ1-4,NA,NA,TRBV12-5,CASGRMSEKLFF,TGTGCTAGTGGTCGGATGAGTGAAAAACTGTTTTTT
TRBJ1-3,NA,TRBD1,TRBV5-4,CASSRSGTGSGNTIYF,TGTGCCAGCAGCCGCTCCGGGACAGGCTCTGGAAACACCATATATTTT
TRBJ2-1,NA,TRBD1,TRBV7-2,CASSQGTGAAGYNEQFF,TGTGCCAGCAGCCAAGGGACAGGAGCTGCGGGGTATAATGAGCAGTTCTTC
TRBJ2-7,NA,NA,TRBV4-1,CASKGPSYEQYF,TGCGCCAGCAAAGGGCCCTCCTACGAGCAGTACTTC
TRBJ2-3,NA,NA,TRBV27,CASSRGLSTDTQYF,TGTGCCAGCAGTCGCGGACTCAGCACAGATACGCAGTATTTT
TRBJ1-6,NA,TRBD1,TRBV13,CASSLGQGLPSPLHF,TGTGCCAGCAGCTTGGGACAGGGCTTGCCTTCACCCCTCCACTTT
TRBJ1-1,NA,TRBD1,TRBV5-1,CASSRDRNTEAFF,TGCGCCAGCTCCCGGGACAGGAACACTGAAGCTTTCTTT
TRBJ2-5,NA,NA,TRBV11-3,CASSSQKGPGETQYF,TGTGCCAGCAGCTCCCAAAAGGGGCCTGGGGAGACCCAGTACTTC
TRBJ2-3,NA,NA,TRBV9,CASSLSFQPSTDTQYF,TGTGCCAGCAGCCTAAGCTTTCAGCCCAGCACAGATACGCAGTATTTT
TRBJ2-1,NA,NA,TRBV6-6,CASSYSAGLGNEQFF,TGTGCCAGCAGTTACTCAGCCGGTTTGGGCAATGAGCAGTTCTTC
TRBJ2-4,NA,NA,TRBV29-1,CSVEGVGDIQYF,TGCAGCGTTGAAGGGGTGGGGGACATTCAGTACTTC
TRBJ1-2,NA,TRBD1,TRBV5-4,CASSLLQGALGYTF,TGTGCCAGCAGCCTTCTACAGGGGGCGCTTGGCTACACCTTC
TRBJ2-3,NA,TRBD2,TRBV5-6,CASSLVPGGPNTQYF,TGTGCCAGCAGCTTGGTTCCGGGAGGGCCGAATACGCAGTATTTT
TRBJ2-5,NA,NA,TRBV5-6,CASSLGAKGGYGQETQYF,TGTGCCAGCAGCTTGGGGGCGAAAGGGGGTTATGGACAAGAGACCCAGTACTTC
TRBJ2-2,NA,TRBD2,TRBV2,CASSERASGGNTGELFF,TGTGCCAGCAGTGAACGGGCTAGCGGGGGGAACACCGGGGAGCTGTTTTTT
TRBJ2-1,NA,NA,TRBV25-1,CASSGGAGGTFYNEQFF,TGTGCCAGCAGTGGGGGGGCCGGGGGGACCTTCTACAATGAGCAGTTCTTC
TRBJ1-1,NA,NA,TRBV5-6,CASSLFANTEAFF,TGTGCCAGCAGCCTTTTCGCGAACACTGAAGCTTTCTTT
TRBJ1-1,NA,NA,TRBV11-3,CASSLVYGLLNTEAFF,TGTGCCAGCAGCTTAGTTTATGGACTGCTGAACACTGAAGCTTTCTTT
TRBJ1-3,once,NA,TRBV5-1,CASSLEAGPGNTIYF,TGCGCCAGCAGCTTGGAGGCTGGCCCTGGAAACACCATATATTTT
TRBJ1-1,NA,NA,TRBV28,CASSPRGGVTEAFF,TGTGCCAGCAGTCCCCGGGGGGGAGTCACTGAAGCTTTCTTT
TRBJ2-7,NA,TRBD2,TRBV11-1,CASSPTSGGAYEQYF,TGTGCCAGCAGCCCCACTAGCGGGGGGGCCTACGAGCAGTACTTC
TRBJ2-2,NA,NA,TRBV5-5,CASSLGTFSYTGELFF,TGTGCCAGCAGCTTGGGAACTTTTTCATACACCGGGGAGCTGTTTTTT
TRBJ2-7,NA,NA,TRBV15,CATSRSGSNYEQYF,TGTGCCACCAGCAGGTCGGGGTCCAACTACGAGCAGTACTTC
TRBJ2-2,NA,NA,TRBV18,CASSREPPAFPNTGELFF,TGTGCCAGCTCACGGGAGCCTCCTGCATTTCCAAACACCGGGGAGCTGTTTTTT
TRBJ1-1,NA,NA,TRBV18,CASSPTAPYNTEAFF,TGTGCCAGCTCACCAACAGCCCCTTACAACACTGAAGCTTTCTTT
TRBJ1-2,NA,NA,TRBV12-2,CASRLPGGDGYTF,TGTGCAAGTCGCTTACCAGGAGGGGATGGCTACACCTTC